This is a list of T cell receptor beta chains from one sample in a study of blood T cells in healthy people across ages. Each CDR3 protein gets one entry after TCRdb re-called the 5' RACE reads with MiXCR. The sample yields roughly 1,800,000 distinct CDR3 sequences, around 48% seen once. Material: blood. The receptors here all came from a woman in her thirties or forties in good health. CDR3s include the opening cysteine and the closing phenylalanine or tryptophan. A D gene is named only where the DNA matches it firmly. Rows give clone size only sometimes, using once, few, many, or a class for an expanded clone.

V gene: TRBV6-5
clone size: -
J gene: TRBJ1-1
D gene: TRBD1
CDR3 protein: CASSYQGQGAEAFF
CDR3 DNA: TGTGCCAGCAGTTACCAGGGACAGGGGGCTGAAGCTTTCTTT

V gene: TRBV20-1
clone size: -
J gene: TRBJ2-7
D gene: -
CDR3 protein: CSAREPRGYEQYF
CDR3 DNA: TGCAGTGCTAGAGAACCGCGTGGGTACGAGCAGTACTTC

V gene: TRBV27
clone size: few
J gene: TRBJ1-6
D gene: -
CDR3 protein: CASSPSRSAFSNSPLHF
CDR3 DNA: TGTGCCAGCAGTCCCTCCCGGTCGGCCTTTTCTAATTCACCCCTCCACTTT

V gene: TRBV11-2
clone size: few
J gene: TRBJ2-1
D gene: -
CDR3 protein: CASSWRRLGGPRNEQFF
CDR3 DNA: TGTGCCAGCAGCTGGAGGCGGCTGGGGGGGCCTCGGAATGAGCAGTTCTTC

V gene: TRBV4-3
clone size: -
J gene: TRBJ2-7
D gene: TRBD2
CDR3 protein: CASSQPPSGETYNEQYF
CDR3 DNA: TGCGCCAGCAGCCAACCACCTAGCGGGGAGACCTACAATGAGCAGTACTTC

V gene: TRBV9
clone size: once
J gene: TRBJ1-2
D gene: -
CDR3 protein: CASSAGPDSYGYTF
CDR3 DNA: TGTGCCAGCAGCGCCGGGCCAGATTCCTATGGCTACACCTTC

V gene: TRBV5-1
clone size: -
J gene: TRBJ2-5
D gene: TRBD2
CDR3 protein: CASSLPGRGGTETQYF
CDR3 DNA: TGCGCCAGCAGCCTACCAGGGCGGGGGGGCACTGAGACCCAGTACTTC

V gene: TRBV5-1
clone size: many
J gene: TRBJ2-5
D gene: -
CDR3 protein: CASRFLGSSSETQYF
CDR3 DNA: TGCGCCAGCAGATTTCTTGGGAGTAGCTCAGAGACCCAGTACTTC

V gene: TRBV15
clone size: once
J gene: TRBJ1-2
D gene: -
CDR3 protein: CATSRPVGNYGYTF
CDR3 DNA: TGTGCCACCAGCAGACCCGTTGGGAACTATGGCTACACCTTC

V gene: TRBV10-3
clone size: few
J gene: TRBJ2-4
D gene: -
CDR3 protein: CAISEGREEAKNIQYF
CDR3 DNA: TGTGCCATCAGTGAGGGACGGGAAGAAGCCAAAAACATTCAGTACTTC